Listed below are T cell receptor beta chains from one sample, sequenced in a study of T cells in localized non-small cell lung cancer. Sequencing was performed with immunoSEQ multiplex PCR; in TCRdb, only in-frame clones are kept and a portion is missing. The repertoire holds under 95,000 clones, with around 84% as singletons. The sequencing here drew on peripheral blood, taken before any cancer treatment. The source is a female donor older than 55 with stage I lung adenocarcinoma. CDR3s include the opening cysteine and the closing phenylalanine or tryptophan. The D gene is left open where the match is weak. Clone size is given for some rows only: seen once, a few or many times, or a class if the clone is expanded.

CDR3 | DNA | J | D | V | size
CASSQRPGLGADTQYF | TGTGCCAGCAGCCAACGGCCAGGGTTGGGTGCAGATACGCAGTATTTT | TRBJ2-3 | NA | TRBV14 | NA
CASRVTGTRGSEQYF | TGTGCCAGCAGGGTTACCGGGACTAGGGGCTCCGAGCAGTACTTC | TRBJ2-7 | TRBD2 | TRBV7-9 | NA
CASSVGSSGRVATQYF | TGTGCCAGCAGCGTAGGGAGTAGCGGGAGAGTTGCGACCCAGTACTTC | TRBJ2-5 | TRBD2 | TRBV9 | NA
CASSLENGSNQPQHF | TGTGCCAGCAGTCTCGAAAACGGAAGCAATCAGCCCCAGCATTTT | TRBJ1-5 | NA | TRBV28 | NA
CAISGGGGSKPQHF | TGTGCCATCAGTGGGGGGGGAGGGTCAAAGCCCCAGCATTTT | TRBJ1-5 | NA | TRBV10-3 | few
CASSPAQGAGYTDTQYF | TGTGCCAGCAGTCCCGCCCAAGGAGCGGGGTACACAGATACGCAGTATTTT | TRBJ2-3 | TRBD2 | TRBV28 | NA
CATSIRNNSPLHF | TGTGCCACCTCCATACGAAATAATTCACCCCTCCACTTT | TRBJ1-6 | NA | TRBV6-5 | NA
CASSSRVGGETQYF | TGTGCCAGCAGTTCCCGTGTGGGGGGAGAGACCCAGTACTTC | TRBJ2-5 | NA | TRBV6-5 | few
CASSINRGQGAGELFF | TGTGCCAGCAGCATTAACAGGGGGCAGGGGGCCGGGGAGCTGTTTTTT | TRBJ2-2 | TRBD1 | TRBV7-2 | NA
CASSHNRARGNTIYF | TGTGCCAGCAGCCACAACAGGGCCCGCGGAAACACCATATATTTT | TRBJ1-3 | NA | TRBV11-1 | NA
CASSLSPAAEQYF | TGTGCCAGCAGCTTATCACCGGCAGCCGAGCAGTACTTC | TRBJ2-7 | NA | TRBV11-3 | few
CASSLAGTAAAFF | TGTGCCAGCAGCTTAGCCGGGACAGCCGCCGCTTTCTTT | TRBJ1-1 | TRBD1 | TRBV7-8 | NA
CASNPGQVSGELFF | TGTGCCAGCAACCCTGGGCAGGTCTCCGGGGAGCTGTTTTTT | TRBJ2-2 | NA | TRBV6-6 | NA
CASSVGLAGGELFF | TGTGCCAGCAGCGTAGGTCTAGCGGGCGGGGAGCTGTTTTTT | TRBJ2-2 | TRBD2 | TRBV9 | NA
CASSLDVVVGYTF | TGTGCCAGCAGCTTAGATGTGGTGGTCGGCTACACCTTC | TRBJ1-2 | NA | TRBV7-9 | NA
CASSPKEMGYTQYF | TGTGCCAGCAGCCCCAAAGAAATGGGTTATACGCAGTATTTT | TRBJ2-3 | NA | TRBV4-2 | NA
CSASIGETQYF | TGCAGTGCTTCCATTGGAGAGACCCAGTACTTC | TRBJ2-5 | NA | TRBV20-1 | NA